This T cell receptor beta chain appears in the sequencing data of a study of tumor-infiltrating lymphocytes in primary liver carcinoma. Study-level background: The patient population consisted of men and women between 30 and 69 years of age.

Starting material for RNA and DNA co-extraction consisted of about 17-34 mg of unsorted bulk tissue. Patients had chronic HBV infection and were treatment-naive. Sampling of each tumor involved five separate regions. Both ends counted, the CDR3 spans 15 residues. Germline values: CDR1 GTSNPN, CDR2 SVGIG (reference sequence). Comments on this clonotype: This likely comes from a read error, as the CDR3 has no conserved phenylalanine or tryptophan at its end. Because the CDR3's place on the DNA is in doubt, the DNA is left out and the CDR3 is given as listed by TCRdb.

A primer matching the constant region was used to make TCR beta cDNA from approximately 520 ng of total RNA. What produced the TCR beta libraries was three nested multiplex PCR rounds using slightly modified ARM-PCR. TRBV1-TRBV30 forward and Cbeta reverse primers drove the first two approximately 10-cycle rounds. One entry per CDR3 protein results from TCRdb running MiXCR on the multiplex PCR reads. The sample includes around 190,000 distinct CDR3 sequences, around four fifths of them seen just once. The receptor's source is a man aged 40-49 years with primary liver carcinoma and hepatitis B virus infection. The chain employs TRBV30 and TRBJ1-4; the table's D gene call, TRBD1, was not cross checked with the DNA. Sequencing input: tumor tissue from primary liver carcinoma. The CDR3 spells CACTDRGRGDEKLLL.